This TCR beta chain derives from a study of T cells in localized non-small cell lung cancer. Study observations and caveats: Uninvolved adjacent lung showed higher T cell clonality than tumor. Appearing in adjacent lung were a median roughly 57 of the top 100 tumor clones. Elevated blood T cell density was associated with longer overall survival.

To note about this clone: Its target is unknown.

The method was immunoSEQ multiplex PCR; TCRdb's version includes in-frame clones alone and lacks a portion of them. Of about 1,400 clones listed, under 30% were seen once; the top ten hold over 8%. V was trimmed by 2 bases and J by 9 bases, leaving 26 bases between them. CDR1 and CDR2 (germline): KGHSH, LQKENI. The CDR3 loop spans 18 amino acids. The source is a man between 40 and 75 years old with stage II lung adenocarcinoma. This material consisted of lung tumor tissue, taken before any cancer treatment. The chain carries TRBV18 and TRBJ2-1; D is perhaps TRBD1 or TRBD2 (5 bases each). CDR3 sequence: CASSPWKVGAGFGSEQFF. CDR3 in DNA: TGTGCCAGCTCACCATGGAAGGTCGGGGCGGGTTTTGGCAGTGAGCAGTTCTTC.